This T cell receptor beta chain emerged from a study of T cell responses to AZD1222 COVID-19 vaccine. The table came from immunoSEQ multiplex PCR; TCRdb's copy has only in-frame clones and leaves some out. The table records some 97,000 clones, about 93% of them present only once. Turning to this clone: The antigen is unknown.

V trimming: 10 bases; J trimming: 5 bases; junction bases outside the gene matches: 8. Germline V gene lookup returns CDR1 MNHNY and CDR2 SVGAGI (reference sequence). The CDR3 length is 14 residues. The study's findings and limits: Donors were chiefly white British, with a greater number of females, and clonal diversity was perhaps underestimated. AZD1222 recipients seropositive at baseline numbered only six or seven. Spike-specific TCR breadth and depth both grew after two AZD1222 doses. Unmutated variant regions are reportedly targeted by nearly half of spike-specific TCRs.

This TCR was sampled from an adult in good health. Sequences were derived from peripheral blood, sampled on day 0 of AZD1222 vaccination. This chain joins TRBV6-6 and TRBJ1-6, with 7 bases that match TRBD1. This CDR3 is CATRRTGDNSPLHF. The DNA for the CDR3 is TGTGCCACACGCCGTACAGGGGATAATTCACCCCTCCACTTT.